The sequence of this TCR beta chain was determined in a study of response to subunit inactivated influenza vaccine. TCRdb passed the RT-PCR reads through MiXCR, listing each CDR3 protein once. The repertoire consists of around 500,000 distinct CDR3 sequences, with approximately 11% occurring once and the leading ten covering approximately 12%. Germline V gene data show CDR1 as SGDLS and CDR2 as YYNGEE. Trimming cost V 0 bases and J 1 base; bases outside gene matches: 2. This CDR3 has 15 residues. Sample: PBMCs from blood, taken 45 days after vaccination. The source of this sequence is a middle-aged man who received an inactivated influenza vaccine. The chain links TRBV9 to TRBJ2-7; 9 bases map to TRBD2. CDR3 coding DNA: TGTGCCAGCAGCGTAGGACTAGCGGAGTCCTACGAGCAGTACTTC. Protein product: CASSVGLAESYEQYF.